This note documents a single T cell receptor (beta chain) sequence. Its target is unknown. The germline V gene has CDR1 MNHEY and CDR2 SMNVEV (reference sequence). With V trimmed by 7 bases and J by 6 bases, 15 bases remained unmatched. The CDR3 contains 15 residues. The data were taken from a study of human T cells and chemical hapten exposure. Study details: The scalp of each patient received a weekly diphenylcyclopropenone dose for the full roughly 23-week study. Notes on the study in general: Expanded TCRs were compared with controls, and the expanded TCRs formed significantly more large CDR3 similarity clusters. The number of TCRs above 1 in 1000 frequency did not change after DPC sensitization.

Time point given: patch test 2, 6 weeks after DPC sensitization. Treatment denoted: therapeutic diphenylcyclopropenone sensitization with weekly scalp DPC. Patients had alopecia, were aged 18 to 70, and were not pregnant. TCRdb analysed the RACE reads with MiXCR anew, one entry per CDR3 protein. This table holds 360,000 or so distinct CDR3 sequences, nearly 6.5% found once. The sample was whole blood, taken in connection with sensitization to the hapten diphenylcyclopropenone (DPC). This chain connects TRBV27 to TRBJ2-7, with 7 bases matching TRBD1. The TCR originated in a young woman with alopecia areata. Some clones in this sample may be carry-over from other donors' samples. The DNA for the CDR3 is TGTGCCAGCACCCGACAGGGTAGTATAACGGGCGAGCAGTACTTC. This codes for CASTRQGSITGEQYF.